This T cell receptor (beta chain) was captured in a study of cytomegalovirus exposure and HLA in healthy donors. Using immunoSEQ multiplex PCR, the repertoire was profiled, and TCRdb retains in-frame clones only, with some absent. The sample yields approximately 81,000 clones, just under 95% seen once. The donors were members of the validation cohort, which comprised 120 subjects and was separate from the first cohort of 600 to 800 subjects. As concerns this clone: Its antigen is as yet unknown.

The germline gives CDR1 MNHEY, CDR2 SMNVEV (reference sequence). The CDR3 loop spans 15 amino acids. V lost 3 bases and J lost 2, with 10 bases in between. Findings of the study overall: Rarity held for most TCR sequences, but there were some public TCRs that occurred in many donors.

V usage is TRBV27 and J usage is TRBJ2-2; D perhaps matches TRBD2 (6 bases). This clonotype originated in a man aged 18 to 29 in good health and CMV-seronegative. The sequenced sample consisted of PBMCs. Written as DNA, the CDR3 is TGTGCCAGCAGTTTCGGGGACTCTAACACCGGGGAGCTGTTTTTT. This translates into CASSFGDSNTGELFF.